Listed below are T cell receptor beta chains from one sample, sequenced in a study of T cells in tuberculosis. Sequencing used immunoSEQ multiplex PCR; TCRdb keeps in-frame clones, though not all of them. In the table there are tens of thousands of clones, around 95% of which are singletons. The sample was PBMCs. The receptors derive from a donor aged 10-29 years with latent tuberculosis or without tuberculosis infection. Each CDR3 is given with its conserved first and last residue. The D gene is left open where the match is weak. Clone size is given for some rows only: seen once, a few or many times, or a class if the clone is expanded.

d_call clone_size j_call v_call cdr3_nt cdr3_aa
- once TRBJ2-2 TRBV7-2 TGTGCCAGCAGCCCTCGGTTGGGCCGCACCGGGGAGCTGTTTTTT CASSPRLGRTGELFF
TRBD1 - TRBJ1-5 TRBV5-1 TGCGCCAGCCCACCCGGGACAGAGAGCAATCAGCCCCAGCATTTT CASPPGTESNQPQHF
- - TRBJ2-5 TRBV7-6 TGTGCCAGCAGCTTAGTGGCTTCGCAGGCAGAGACCCAGTACTTC CASSLVASQAETQYF
TRBD1 - TRBJ1-5 TRBV4-1 TGCGCCAGCAGCCCTACGGACAGGGGAGGCAATCAGCCCCAGCATTTT CASSPTDRGGNQPQHF
TRBD1 - TRBJ2-5 TRBV5-4 TGTGCCAGCAGCTTTGGGGACAGGGTTAGGGAGACCCAGTACTTC CASSFGDRVRETQYF
- - TRBJ1-5 TRBV12-5 TGTGCTAGTGGACAGGGTTATAGCAATCAGCCCCAGCATTTT CASGQGYSNQPQHF
TRBD1 once TRBJ1-1 TRBV6-1 TGTGCCAGCAGCGAAACAAAAGAAACGACAGGGACGAACACTGAAGCTTTCTTT CASSETKETTGTNTEAFF
- - TRBJ1-6 TRBV30 TGTGCCTGGACGACCCCAGGGTCCTATAATTCACCCCTCCACTTT CAWTTPGSYNSPLHF
TRBD1 - TRBJ1-6 TRBV6-5 TGTGCCAGCAGTTTCCGACAGGGGACTTCACCCCTCCACTTT CASSFRQGTSPLHF
- - TRBJ2-3 TRBV6-1 TGTGCCAGCAGGCCCCGGGGGGCCCCGGATACGCAGTATTTT CASRPRGAPDTQYF
- - TRBJ2-3 TRBV14 TGTGCCAGCAGCCAAGCGGGGAGCCCAGATACGCAGTATTTT CASSQAGSPDTQYF
TRBD1 - TRBJ2-1 TRBV6-5 TGTGCCAGCAGTTACTCCGGGACAGAATACAATGAGCAGTTCTTC CASSYSGTEYNEQFF
- - TRBJ2-4 TRBV5-1 TGCGCCAGCAGCTGGAGCTCGGAGGCCAAAAACATTCAGTACTTC CASSWSSEAKNIQYF
TRBD2 - TRBJ2-1 TRBV9 TGTGCCAGCAGCGTAGCGGCTAGCGGCAATGAGCAGTTCTTC CASSVAASGNEQFF
TRBD1 - TRBJ2-3 TRBV30 TGTGCCTGGAGTGTATTTAAAGGGACAGGGGGCACAGATACGCAGTATTTT CAWSVFKGTGGTDTQYF
TRBD1 - TRBJ1-2 TRBV6-6 TGTGCCAGCAGCTGGACAGGGGCCTATGGCTACACCTTC CASSWTGAYGYTF
TRBD2 - TRBJ2-3 TRBV7-6 TGTGCCAGCAGCCCTGTAGCGGGCGCAGATACGCAGTATTTT CASSPVAGADTQYF
- once TRBJ1-5 TRBV19 TGTGCCAGTAGGTATGGGGGGGGAAAATTTCAGCCCCAGCATTTT CASRYGGGKFQPQHF
- - TRBJ1-6 TRBV19 TGTGCCAGTATCGCAGGAGGCTATAATTCACCCCTCCACTTT CASIAGGYNSPLHF
TRBD1 - TRBJ1-3 TRBV6-1 TGTGCCAGCAGTGGCGGACAGGGGAGCTCTGGAAACACCATATATTTT CASSGGQGSSGNTIYF
TRBD1 - TRBJ1-4 TRBV2 TGTGCCAGCAGTACAGGGGGGTTAGCTAATGAAAAACTGTTTTTT CASSTGGLANEKLFF
- - TRBJ2-5 TRBV11-2 TGTGCCAGCAGCTTAGTAGTGACAGTACAAGAGACCCAGTACTTC CASSLVVTVQETQYF
TRBD1 - TRBJ2-7 TRBV5-1 TGCGCCAGCAGCTTAGACAGGGCGAGGCCTCCCCTGAAGGAGCAGTACTTC CASSLDRARPPLKEQYF
TRBD1 - TRBJ1-1 TRBV2 TGTGCCAGCAGCGCGAGGACAGGGTACAACACTGAAGCTTTCTTT CASSARTGYNTEAFF
- - TRBJ1-3 TRBV9 TGTGCCAGCAGCGTAGCCCCCCCGGGCTCTGGAAACACCATATATTTT CASSVAPPGSGNTIYF
- - TRBJ1-6 TRBV7-9 TGTGCCAGCAGCTTAGCGAACAGTAATTCACCCCTCCACTTT CASSLANSNSPLHF
- once TRBJ1-1 TRBV5-1 TGCGCCAGCAGCCCTTCGGGGGGCGGGAACACTGAAGCTTTCTTT CASSPSGGGNTEAFF
- - TRBJ1-6 TRBV2 TGTGCCAGCAGTGCCAGAACCAGCTCCTATAATTCACCCCTCCACTTT CASSARTSSYNSPLHF
- - TRBJ1-1 TRBV30 TGTGCCTGGAGTGTACTGAGAGGGACTGAAGCTTTCTTT CAWSVLRGTEAFF
- - TRBJ1-2 TRBV18 TGTGCCAGCTCACCTGATTCGGGAAACTATGGCTACACCTTC CASSPDSGNYGYTF
TRBD1 once TRBJ1-2 TRBV5-4 TGTGCCAGCAGCCTAGGGACAGGGGGTTCAGCTAACTATGGCTACACCTTC CASSLGTGGSANYGYTF
- - TRBJ1-2 TRBV27 TGTGCCAGCAGTTTATTTTTTCGGGGGGGCTTAAAAGATGGCTACACCTTC CASSLFFRGGLKDGYTF
- - TRBJ1-1 TRBV6-5 TGTGCCAGCAGGGTCCAGGGGAACACTGAAGCTTTCTTT CASRVQGNTEAFF
- - TRBJ2-2 TRBV27 TGTGCCAGCAGTTTAGGGGTTCCCGATGGGAGGACCGGGGAGCTGTTTTTT CASSLGVPDGRTGELFF
TRBD1 - TRBJ1-4 TRBV5-1 TGCGCCAGCAGCTCGACCGGGACAGGGGACGGACTGTTTTTT CASSSTGTGDGLFF
- - TRBJ2-7 TRBV5-5 TGTGCCAGCAGCCGGTATGCAGAGGGCTACGAGCAGTACTTC CASSRYAEGYEQYF
TRBD1 - TRBJ2-2 TRBV19 TGTGCCAGTAGTAGGGACAGGGTAAACACCGGGGAGCTGTTTTTT CASSRDRVNTGELFF
- - TRBJ2-7 TRBV5-1 TGCGCCAGCACCCTAGAGACAGGAAAATACGAGCAGTACTTC CASTLETGKYEQYF
TRBD2 - TRBJ2-1 TRBV7-2 TGTGCCAGCAGCTTAAAAGGGGCTAGCGGTTATTCCTACAATGAGCAGTTCTTC CASSLKGASGYSYNEQFF